This T cell receptor beta chain is drawn from a study of blood T cell repertoires in COVID-19 (dated by TCRdb to the early 2020s). As for the study more broadly: The collaborator samples originated in the United States, Italy and Spain and spanned the acute and convalescent phases of COVID-19. The material from the prospective study consisted of cDNA or gDNA derived from T cells, B-cell-depleted T cells, or PBMCs. The dataset comprised deeply sampled blood TCRbeta repertoires from subjects exposed to, actively infected with, or recovered from COVID-19. A freely available public database, intended as a resource for researchers studying the immune response to SARS-CoV-2, is where the repertoires were released. The samples were drawn from the first 160 participants of the ongoing ImmuneRACE study and from 950 to 1,500 subjects provided by 6 global collaborators. The sample metadata nearly always contained a de-identified subject ID, COVID-19 status, age in years and sex. HLA class I and class II types, where available, came from metadata supplied by the sample provider rather than from assay-based typing. Study-wide conclusions, independent of this receptor: How much clinical and demographic metadata was included differed by source and by participant, and the metadata was provided uncurated.

The CDR3 contains 12 residues, cysteine and phenylalanine counted. Just CDR3 DNA is preserved here, 36 bases in frame from base 1. V is pared back by 10 bases and J by 7 bases, with 14 bases lying between the germline termini. The CDR1 and CDR2 encoded by the germline V gene are SGHAT and FQNNGV. Collaborating institutions collected whole blood in K2EDTA tubes following their own protocols. Collaborator samples were shipped for TCRbeta analysis as frozen whole blood, isolated PBMCs, or DNA extracted from either sample type. A remark on this clone: What antigen it recognizes has not been identified. No much larger clone is present one base from it, and per-base qualities are unavailable.

The immunoSEQ Assay, a bias-controlled multiplex PCR, was used to amplify TCRbeta CDR3 regions from genomic DNA. The published analysis was carried out like this. The number of nucleated cells in each sample was estimated from the amplification of reference gene primers within the assay. To quantify the absolute abundance of each unique TCRbeta CDR3 rearrangement, sequence reads were collapsed and filtered. For each sample, productive Simpson clonality was calculated by taking the square root of Simpson's diversity index across productive rearrangements. As stored in TCRdb, this immuneACCESS dataset retains in-frame rearrangements with V and J assigned. A fraction of the clones does not appear; measured against another copy, unresolved V genes explain less than half of the discrepancy, and the remainder lacks a known reason. That table is the source of V, J and clone size, and D and trimming were worked out from the DNA. The table for this sample lists about 33,000 clones; roughly 84% of them were counted only once. The ten largest clones take up 10% to 15% of the sample.

The receptor's source is a human donor in a cohort sampled during active COVID-19. This chain is built from TRBV11-2 and TRBJ2-1; the D gene is perhaps TRBD1, from 7 matching bases. Sequenced material: peripheral blood. The sequence in DNA is TGTGCCACCGTCCAGGGGGGAAATGAGCAGTTCTTC. Its protein product is CATVQGGNEQFF.